Following are 16 T cell receptor beta chains from one sample sequenced in a study of blood T cells in healthy people across ages. A sample-barcoded 5' primer and a J-beta primer mix were used in a second PCR of roughly 7 to 12 cycles. MiXCR was run by TCRdb on the 5' RACE reads, yielding one entry per CDR3 protein. The sample has hundreds of thousands of distinct CDR3 sequences, roughly three fifths seen once; the top ten hold roughly 25%. What was sequenced was blood. Receptors originate from a man between 40 and 49 years old in good health.

This clonotype was seen only a few times. The chain employs TRBV11-1 and TRBJ2-3; tentative D call: TRBD1 (6 bases). The V gene lost 5 bases and the J gene lost 3 bases, with 18 bases spanning the gap. Germline V gives CDR1 SGHAT, CDR2 FQDESV (reference sequence). The CDR3 has 16 amino acids. The CDR3 DNA reads TGTGCCAGCAGCCTAAGGACAGCGAGCATTACAGATACGCAGTATTTT. It translates to CASSLRTASITDTQYF.

This chain joins TRBV28 and TRBJ2-4; a weak D match, TRBD1 (5 bases). Per the germline V gene, CDR1 is MDHEN and CDR2 is SYDVKM. The CDR3 runs 16 residues. Trimming shortened V by 5 bases and J by 0 bases, and 14 bases separated the two germline ends. CDR3 DNA sequence: TGTGCCAGCAGTCCTGGGGCAGGAATAGCCAAAAACATTCAGTACTTC. This encodes CASSPGAGIAKNIQYF. Full variable domain (remainder filled in from reference TRBV28 and TRBJ2-4): DVKVTQSSRYLVKRTGEKVFLECVQDMDHENMFWYRQDPGLGLRLIYFSYDVKMKEKGDIPEGYSVSREKKERFSLILESASTNQTSMYLCASSPGAGIAKNIQYFGAGTRLSVL.

The chain carries TRBV9 and TRBJ2-6; 9 bases match TRBD1. Germline V gene data show CDR1 as SGDLS and CDR2 as YYNGEE. CDR3 length equals 20 residues. The ends lost 0 bases at V and 2 bases at J; junction bases unmatched: 12. CDR3 sequence (DNA): TGTGCCAGCAGCGTAGGGAATGAGGGGGGACAGGGAACTGGGGCCAACGTCCTGACTTTC. It is translated as CASSVGNEGGQGTGANVLTF.

CDR3 region: CSAAGTANSPLHF. DNA for the CDR3: TGCAGTGCTGCCGGGACAGCTAATTCACCCCTCCACTTT. The rearrangement joins TRBV20-1 to TRBJ1-6, with TRBD1 identical over 7 bases. From germline, CDR1 is DFQATT and CDR2 SNEGSKA (reference sequence). J was trimmed by 6 bases and V by 5 bases; bases with no gene match: 4. The CDR3 covers 13 residues.

This clonotype has a handful of counts. J is TRBJ2-3 and V is TRBV4-1; a weak D match, TRBD2 (6 bases). V was cut by 1 base and J by 0 bases, with 11 bases left in between. Germline V gene lookup returns CDR1 MGHRA and CDR2 YSYEKL. This CDR3 is 16 amino acids long. The CDR3 sequence is CASSQVVAGSTDTQYF. The DNA for the CDR3 is TGCGCCAGCAGCCAAGTCGTTGCGGGGAGCACAGATACGCAGTATTTT.

The chain joins TRBV28 to TRBJ1-1, with 8 bases identical to TRBD1. CDR1 is MDHEN, CDR2 SYDVKM, per germline. The junction had 2 bases not matched to a gene; V was cut back by 2 bases and J by 6 bases. This CDR3 has 13 residues. The CDR3: CASSLNRGAEAFF. CDR3 sequence (DNA): TGTGCCAGCAGTTTAAACAGGGGGGCTGAAGCTTTCTTT.

The chain uses TRBV9 and TRBJ2-3, with TRBD2 identical over 8 bases. The CDR3 extends over 14 amino acids. Germline V CDR1 and CDR2: SGDLS, YYNGEE. The trim removed 2 bases at V and 4 bases at J, leaving 3 bases unmatched. CDR3 loop: CASSVGLVPDTQYF. CDR3 in DNA: TGTGCCAGCAGCGTGGGACTAGTCCCAGATACGCAGTATTTT.

The V gene is TRBV9, the J gene TRBJ1-5; D perhaps matches TRBD1 (5 bases). Germline CDR1 SGDLS, CDR2 YYNGEE. The CDR3 runs 15 residues. Trimming removed 0 bases at V and 5 bases at J, with 12 bases between. CDR3 nucleotide sequence: TGTGCCAGCAGCGTAGAAGGGGAATTCGATCAGCCCCAGCATTTT. Protein product: CASSVEGEFDQPQHF.

The chain combines TRBV4-1 with TRBJ2-7; tentative D call: TRBD1 (6 bases). The CDR3 contains 14 residues. CDR1 and CDR2 from the germline V gene are MGHRA and YSYEKL. The V and J ends lost 1 base and 3 bases respectively, with 10 bases between them. The chain's CDR3 is CASSQAEQGYEQYF. The CDR3 region has the DNA TGCGCCAGCAGCCAAGCGGAACAGGGCTACGAGCAGTACTTC.

This CDR3 reads CASSVTGPQTNEKLFF. CDR3 coding DNA: TGTGCCAGCAGCGTGACAGGGCCCCAAACTAATGAAAAACTGTTTTTT. This rearrangement joins TRBV7-2 to TRBJ1-4; TRBD1 matches at 7 bases. The CDR3 is 16 amino acids. V shed 5 bases and J 1 base; nucleotides not matched to a gene: 7. Germline V lookup: CDR1 SGHTA, CDR2 FQGNSA.

The rearrangement uses TRBV7-9 and TRBJ2-7, with D perhaps matching TRBD1 or TRBD2 (7 bases each). V was cut by 5 bases and J by 6 bases, with 20 bases left in between. Germline CDR1 is SEHNR and CDR2 is FQNEAQ (reference sequence). This CDR3 region has 15 residues. CDR3 DNA sequence: TGTGCCAGCAGCCCCAGGGGGGGGCGGTTTAGCGAGCAGTACTTC. This translates into CASSPRGGRFSEQYF. Full variable domain (rest looked up from reference TRBV7-9 and TRBJ2-7): DTGVSQNPRHKITKRGQNVTFRCDPISEHNRLYWYRQTLGQGPEFLTYFQNEAQLEKSRLLSDRFSAERPKGSFSTLEIQRTEQGDSAMYLCASSPRGGRFSEQYFGPGTRLTVT.

This clonotype turned up a few times. The chain links TRBV6-2 or TRBV6-3 to TRBJ1-4, with no clear D. The CDR3 loop spans 15 amino acids. The germline CDR1 and CDR2 sequences are MNHEY and SVGEGT. The ends were cut back, 6 bases at V and 5 bases at J, with 16 bases in the middle. CDR3 bases: TGTGCCAGCAGCCGTACCGGCGGGGAAAATGAAAAACTGTTTTTT. Encoded protein: CASSRTGGENEKLFF.

This clonotype has just a few counts. The chain employs TRBV29-1 and TRBJ2-3, with 10 bases lining up with TRBD2. Germline V gives CDR1 SQVTM, CDR2 ANQGSEA. The V and J ends lost 4 bases and 7 bases, in that order; junction bases with no gene match: 5. The CDR3 is 13 amino acids. CDR3 amino acids: CSVGTSGVYTQYF. The CDR3 nucleotides read TGCAGCGTTGGGACTAGCGGAGTCTATACGCAGTATTTT.

The chain uses TRBV7-8 and TRBJ2-7; D is perhaps TRBD1 or TRBD2 (5 bases each). Trimming took 0 bases from V and 1 from J, leaving 22 bases between them. CDR3 size: 19 residues. The germline V gene encodes CDR1 SGHVS and CDR2 FQNEAQ. CDR3 residues: CASSLAGVGSGRISYEQYF. The DNA for the CDR3 is TGTGCCAGCAGCTTAGCGGGGGTTGGCTCGGGGCGAATATCCTACGAGCAGTACTTC.

The rearrangement joins TRBV11-2 to TRBJ1-6; a possible D gene is TRBD1 (6 bases). Trimming took off 2 bases at V and 9 bases at J, with 14 bases between the two ends. CDR3 length: 15 residues. Germline V gene sequence: CDR1 SGHAT, CDR2 FQNNGV. Here the CDR3 reads CASSLNDGGFSPLHF. The CDR3 coding sequence is TGTGCCAGCAGCTTAAATGACGGGGGCTTTTCACCCCTCCACTTT.

This clonotype was picked up a small number of times. One base away lies a much larger clone, so this may be a sequencing read error. The chain uses TRBV4-3 and TRBJ2-1; TRBD1 or TRBD2 may be the D gene (7 bases each). This CDR3 region has 16 residues. Germline CDR1 is LGHNA and CDR2 is YSLEER. V was clipped by 0 bases and J by 10 bases, with 19 bases between them. The CDR3 loop is CASSQEWDSGDYEQFF. The CDR3 nucleotides read TGCGCCAGCAGCCAAGAGTGGGACAGTGGGGACTACGAGCAGTTCTTC.